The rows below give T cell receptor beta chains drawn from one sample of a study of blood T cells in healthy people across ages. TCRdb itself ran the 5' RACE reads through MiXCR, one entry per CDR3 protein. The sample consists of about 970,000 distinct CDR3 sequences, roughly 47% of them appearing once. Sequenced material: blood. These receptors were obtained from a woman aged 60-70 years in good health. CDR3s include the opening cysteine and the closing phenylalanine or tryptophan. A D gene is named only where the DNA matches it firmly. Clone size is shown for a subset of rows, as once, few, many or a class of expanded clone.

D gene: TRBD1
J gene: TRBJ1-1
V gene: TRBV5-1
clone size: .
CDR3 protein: CASSLRGGMNTEAFF
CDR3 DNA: TGCGCCAGCAGCTTGCGAGGGGGCATGAACACTGAAGCTTTCTTT

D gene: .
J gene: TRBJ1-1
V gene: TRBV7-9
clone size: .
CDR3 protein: CASSLLGSSGVTEAFF
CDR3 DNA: TGTGCCAGCAGCCTTCTCGGGTCCTCAGGGGTAACTGAAGCTTTCTTT

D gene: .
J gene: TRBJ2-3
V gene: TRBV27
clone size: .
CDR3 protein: CASTARRGDTDTQYF
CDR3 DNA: TGTGCCAGCACCGCGCGCAGGGGCGACACAGATACGCAGTATTTT

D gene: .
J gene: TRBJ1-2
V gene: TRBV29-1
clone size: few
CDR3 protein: CSVGGPAGSYGYTF
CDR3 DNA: TGCAGCGTTGGGGGACCGGCCGGGAGCTATGGCTACACCTTC

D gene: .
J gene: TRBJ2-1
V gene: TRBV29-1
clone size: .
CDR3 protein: CSAEHPGNEQFF
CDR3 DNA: TGCAGCGCGGAGCATCCCGGTAATGAGCAGTTCTTC

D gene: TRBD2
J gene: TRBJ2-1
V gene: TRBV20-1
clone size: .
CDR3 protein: CSARGNSGIYNEQVF
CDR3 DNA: TGCAGTGCTAGAGGGAATAGCGGGATCTACAATGAGCAGGTCTTC

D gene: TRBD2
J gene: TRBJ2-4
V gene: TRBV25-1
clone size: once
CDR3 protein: CASSYGGGLNIQYF
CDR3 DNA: TGTGCCAGCAGTTACGGGGGGGGCCTAAACATTCAGTACTTC

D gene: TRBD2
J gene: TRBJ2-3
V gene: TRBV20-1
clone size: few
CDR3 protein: CSASLAGRTDTQYF
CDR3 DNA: TGCAGTGCTAGTCTAGCGGGTCGCACAGATACGCAGTATTTT

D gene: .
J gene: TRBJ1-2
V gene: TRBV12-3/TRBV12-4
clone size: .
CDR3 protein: CASEGNYGYTF
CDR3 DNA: TGTGCCAGCGAGGGGAACTATGGCTACACCTTC

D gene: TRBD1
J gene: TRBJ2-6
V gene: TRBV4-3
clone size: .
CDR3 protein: CASSQETGAGANALTF
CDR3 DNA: TGCGCCAGCAGCCAAGAGACAGGGGCTGGGGCCAACGCCCTGACTTTC

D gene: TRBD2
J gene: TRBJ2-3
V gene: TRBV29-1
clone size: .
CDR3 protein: CSVGLAGAGDTQYF
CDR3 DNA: TGCAGCGTGGGACTAGCGGGAGCCGGGGATACGCAGTATTTT

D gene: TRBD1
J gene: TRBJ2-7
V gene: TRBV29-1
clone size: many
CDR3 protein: CSVVAGGARLGEQYF
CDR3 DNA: TGCAGCGTTGTGGCAGGGGGCGCGCGGTTAGGAGAGCAGTACTTC

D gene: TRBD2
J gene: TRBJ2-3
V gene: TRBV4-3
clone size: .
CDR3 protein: CASSQGPTSGILTDTQYF
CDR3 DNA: TGCGCCAGCAGCCAAGGACCCACTAGCGGAATCCTCACAGATACGCAGTATTTT

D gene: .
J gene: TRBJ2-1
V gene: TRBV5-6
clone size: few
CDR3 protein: CASSPGTVFNEQFF
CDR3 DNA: TGTGCCAGCAGCCCCGGGACTGTCTTCAATGAGCAGTTCTTC

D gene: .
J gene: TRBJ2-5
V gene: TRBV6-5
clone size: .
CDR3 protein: CASRPTIWDGRETQYF
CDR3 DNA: TGTGCCAGCAGACCAACCATATGGGACGGCCGGGAGACCCAGTACTTC

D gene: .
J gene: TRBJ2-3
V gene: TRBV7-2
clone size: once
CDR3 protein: CASRANGTDTQYF
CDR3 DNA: TGTGCCAGCAGGGCTAACGGAACAGATACGCAGTATTTT